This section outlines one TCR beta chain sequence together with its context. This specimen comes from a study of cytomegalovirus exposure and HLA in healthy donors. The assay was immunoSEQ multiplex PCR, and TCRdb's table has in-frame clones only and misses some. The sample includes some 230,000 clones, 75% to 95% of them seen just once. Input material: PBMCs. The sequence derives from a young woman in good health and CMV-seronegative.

CDR3 bases: TGTGCCAGCAGTGAATATCCGGGGTCGGGTAATGAAAAACTGTTTTTT. Amino acids: CASSEYPGSGNEKLFF. This chain links TRBV25-1 with TRBJ1-4; D is undetermined. Between the trimmed V and J ends, which lost 0 bases and 4 bases, there was a span of 12 bases. The CDR3 covers 16 residues. From germline, CDR1 is MGHDK and CDR2 SYGVNS.